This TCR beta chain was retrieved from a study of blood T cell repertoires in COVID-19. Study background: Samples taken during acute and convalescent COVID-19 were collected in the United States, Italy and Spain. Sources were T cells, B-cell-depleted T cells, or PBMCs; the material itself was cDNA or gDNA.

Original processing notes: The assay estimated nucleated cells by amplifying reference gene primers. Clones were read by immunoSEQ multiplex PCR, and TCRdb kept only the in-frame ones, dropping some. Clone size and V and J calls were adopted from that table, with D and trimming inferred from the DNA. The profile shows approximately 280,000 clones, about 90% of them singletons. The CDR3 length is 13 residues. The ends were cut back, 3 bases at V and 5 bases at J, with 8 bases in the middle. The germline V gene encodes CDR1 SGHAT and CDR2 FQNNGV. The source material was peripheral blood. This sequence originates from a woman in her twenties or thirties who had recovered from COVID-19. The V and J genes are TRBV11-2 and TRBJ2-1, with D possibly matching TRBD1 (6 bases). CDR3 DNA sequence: TGTGCCAGCAGCTTGGGGACAAACAATGAGCAGTTCTTC. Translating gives CASSLGTNNEQFF.